This TCR beta chain was captured in a study of CD8 T cells in ankylosing spondylitis. J lost 10 bases, V lost 0 bases, and 9 bases had no gene match. The CDR3 has 16 amino acids. Germline CDR1 is LGHNA and CDR2 is YNFKEQ. This clonotype was detected a few times. Its antigen is not known. Library preparation for TCR beta used quantitative 5'-RACE with molecular barcodes. One entry per CDR3 protein, called by TCRdb with MiXCR from the 5' RACE reads. This table has some 300,000 distinct CDR3 sequences, around 21% appearing once. Study-level points and caveats: Blood from ankylosing spondylitis patients appeared to carry a characteristic eight-variant TCR beta motif.

This TCR derives from a female donor with ankylosing spondylitis or in good health (not recorded which). Sequenced material: blood, either unsorted or a sorted T cell fraction (not recorded which). V and J are TRBV4-2 and TRBJ2-1, with TRBD2 identical over 10 bases. CDR3 in amino acids: CASSQEPLAGVSEQFF. The DNA for the CDR3 is TGTGCCAGCAGCCAAGAACCCCTAGCGGGAGTCTCAGAGCAGTTCTTC.